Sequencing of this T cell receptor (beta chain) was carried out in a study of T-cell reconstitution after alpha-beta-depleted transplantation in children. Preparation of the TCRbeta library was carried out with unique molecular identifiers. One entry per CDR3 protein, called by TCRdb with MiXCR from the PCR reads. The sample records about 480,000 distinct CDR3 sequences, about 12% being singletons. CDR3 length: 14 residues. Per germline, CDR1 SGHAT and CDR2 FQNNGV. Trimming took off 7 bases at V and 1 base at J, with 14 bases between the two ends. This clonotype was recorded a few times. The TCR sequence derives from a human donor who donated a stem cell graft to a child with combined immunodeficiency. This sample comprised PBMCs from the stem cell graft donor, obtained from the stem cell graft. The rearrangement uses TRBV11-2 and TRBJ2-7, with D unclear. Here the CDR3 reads CASNHKGRSYEQYF. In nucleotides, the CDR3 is TGTGCCAGCAATCACAAGGGTCGGTCCTACGAGCAGTACTTC.